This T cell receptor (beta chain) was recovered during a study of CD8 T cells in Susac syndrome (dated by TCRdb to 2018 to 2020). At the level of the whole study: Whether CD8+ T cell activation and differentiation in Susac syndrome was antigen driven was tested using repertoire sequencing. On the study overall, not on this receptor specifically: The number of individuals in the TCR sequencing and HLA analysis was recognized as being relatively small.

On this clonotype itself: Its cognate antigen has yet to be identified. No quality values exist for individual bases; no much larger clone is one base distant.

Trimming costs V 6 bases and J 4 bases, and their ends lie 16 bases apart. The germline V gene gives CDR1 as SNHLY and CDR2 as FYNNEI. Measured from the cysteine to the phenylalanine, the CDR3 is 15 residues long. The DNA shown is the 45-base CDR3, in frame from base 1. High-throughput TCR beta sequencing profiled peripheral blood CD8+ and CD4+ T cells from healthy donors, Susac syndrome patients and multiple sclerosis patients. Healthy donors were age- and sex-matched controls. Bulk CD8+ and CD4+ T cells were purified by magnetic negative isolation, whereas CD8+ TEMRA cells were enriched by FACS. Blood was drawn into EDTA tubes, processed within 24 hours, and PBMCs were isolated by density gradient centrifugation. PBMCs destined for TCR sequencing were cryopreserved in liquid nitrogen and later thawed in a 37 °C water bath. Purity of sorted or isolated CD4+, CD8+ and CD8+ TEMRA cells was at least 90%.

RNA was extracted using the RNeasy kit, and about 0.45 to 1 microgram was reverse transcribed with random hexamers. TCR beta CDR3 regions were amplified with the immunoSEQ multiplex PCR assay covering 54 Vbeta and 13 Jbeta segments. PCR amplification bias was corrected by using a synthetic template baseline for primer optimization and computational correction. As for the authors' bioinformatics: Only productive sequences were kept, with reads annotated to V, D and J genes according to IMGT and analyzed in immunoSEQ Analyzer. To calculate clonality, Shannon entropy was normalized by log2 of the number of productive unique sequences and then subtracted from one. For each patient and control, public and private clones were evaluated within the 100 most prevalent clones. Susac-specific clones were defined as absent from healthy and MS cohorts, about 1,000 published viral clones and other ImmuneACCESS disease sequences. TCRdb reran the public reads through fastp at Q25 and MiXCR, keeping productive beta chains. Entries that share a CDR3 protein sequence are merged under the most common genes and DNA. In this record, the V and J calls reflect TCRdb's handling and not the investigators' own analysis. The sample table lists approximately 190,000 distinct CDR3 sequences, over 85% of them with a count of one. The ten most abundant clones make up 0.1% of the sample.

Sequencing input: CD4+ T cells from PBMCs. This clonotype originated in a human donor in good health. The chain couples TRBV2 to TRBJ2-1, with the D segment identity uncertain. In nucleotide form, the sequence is TGTGCCAGCAGGTTAGCTTTGATGGCGTACAATGAGCAGTTCTTC. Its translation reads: CASRLALMAYNEQFF.